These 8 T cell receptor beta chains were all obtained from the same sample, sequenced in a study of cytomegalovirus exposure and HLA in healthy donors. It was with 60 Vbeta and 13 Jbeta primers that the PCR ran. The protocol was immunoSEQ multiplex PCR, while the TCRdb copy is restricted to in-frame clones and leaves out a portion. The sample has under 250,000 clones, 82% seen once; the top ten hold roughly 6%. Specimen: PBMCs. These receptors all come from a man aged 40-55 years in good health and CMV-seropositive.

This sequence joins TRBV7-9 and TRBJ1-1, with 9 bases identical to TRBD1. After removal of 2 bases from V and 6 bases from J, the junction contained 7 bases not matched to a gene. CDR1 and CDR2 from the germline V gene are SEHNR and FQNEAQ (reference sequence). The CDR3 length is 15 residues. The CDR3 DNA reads TGTGCCAGCAGCTTAAATATGGGACAGGGATCTGAAGCTTTCTTT. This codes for CASSLNMGQGSEAFF.

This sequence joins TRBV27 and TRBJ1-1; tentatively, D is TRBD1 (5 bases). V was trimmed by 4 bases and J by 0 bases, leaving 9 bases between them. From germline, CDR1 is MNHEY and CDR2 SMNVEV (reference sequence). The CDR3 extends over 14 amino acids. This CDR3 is CASSSGYLNTEAFF. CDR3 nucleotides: TGTGCCAGCAGTTCAGGGTACCTGAACACTGAAGCTTTCTTT.

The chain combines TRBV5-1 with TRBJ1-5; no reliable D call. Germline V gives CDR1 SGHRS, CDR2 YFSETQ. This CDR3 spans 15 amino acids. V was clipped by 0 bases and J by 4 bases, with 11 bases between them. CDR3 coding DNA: TGCGCCAGCAGCTTGGGTCCGGGGTCAAATCAGCCCCAGCATTTT. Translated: CASSLGPGSNQPQHF.

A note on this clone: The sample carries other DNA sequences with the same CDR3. CDR3: CASSVGTSSTDTQYF. The CDR3 nucleotides read TGTGCCAGCAGCGTTGGGACTAGCAGCACAGATACGCAGTATTTT. The J gene is TRBJ2-3, the V gene TRBV9; 9 nucleotides match TRBD2. The CDR3 length is 15 residues. Germline CDR1 SGDLS, CDR2 YYNGEE. Losses at the gene ends were 2 bases for V and 0 bases for J; bases not matched to a gene: 1.

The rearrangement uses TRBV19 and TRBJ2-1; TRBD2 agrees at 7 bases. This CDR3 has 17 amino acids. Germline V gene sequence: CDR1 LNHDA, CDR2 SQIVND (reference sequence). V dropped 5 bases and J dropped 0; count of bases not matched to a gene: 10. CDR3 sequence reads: CASSERLAELSYNEQFF. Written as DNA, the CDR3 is TGTGCCAGTAGTGAGAGACTAGCTGAACTCTCCTACAATGAGCAGTTCTTC.

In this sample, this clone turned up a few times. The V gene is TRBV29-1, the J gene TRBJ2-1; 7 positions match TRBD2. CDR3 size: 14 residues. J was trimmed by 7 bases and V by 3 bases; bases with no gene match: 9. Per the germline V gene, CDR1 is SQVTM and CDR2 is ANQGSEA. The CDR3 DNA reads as TGCAGCGTTGAGGGATGGCGGGAGACTAATGAGCAGTTCTTC. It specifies CSVEGWRETNEQFF.

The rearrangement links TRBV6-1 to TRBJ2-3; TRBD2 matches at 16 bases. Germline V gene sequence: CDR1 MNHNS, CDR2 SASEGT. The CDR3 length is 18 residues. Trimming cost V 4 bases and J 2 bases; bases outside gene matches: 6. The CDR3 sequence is CASSGGTSGRAVTDTQYF. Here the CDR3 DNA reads TGTGCCAGCAGTGGAGGGACTAGCGGGAGGGCGGTCACAGATACGCAGTATTTT.

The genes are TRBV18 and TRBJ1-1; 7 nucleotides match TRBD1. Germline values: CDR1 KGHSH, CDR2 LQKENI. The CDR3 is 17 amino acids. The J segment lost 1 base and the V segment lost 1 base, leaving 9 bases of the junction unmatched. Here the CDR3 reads CASSPLGPGQSNTEAFF. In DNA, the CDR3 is TGTGCCAGCTCACCACTTGGGCCGGGACAGTCGAACACTGAAGCTTTCTTT.